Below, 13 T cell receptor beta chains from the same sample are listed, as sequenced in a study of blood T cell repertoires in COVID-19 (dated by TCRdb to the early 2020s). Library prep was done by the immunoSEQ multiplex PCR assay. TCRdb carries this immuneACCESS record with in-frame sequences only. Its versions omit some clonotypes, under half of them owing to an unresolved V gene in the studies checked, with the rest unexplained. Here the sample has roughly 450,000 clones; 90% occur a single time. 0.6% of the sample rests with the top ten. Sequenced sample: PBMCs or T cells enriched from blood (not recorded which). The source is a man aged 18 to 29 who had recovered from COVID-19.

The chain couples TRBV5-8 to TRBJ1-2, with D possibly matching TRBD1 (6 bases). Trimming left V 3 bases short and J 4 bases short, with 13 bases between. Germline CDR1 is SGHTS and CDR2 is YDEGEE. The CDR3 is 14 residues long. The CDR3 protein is CASSSRGGPYGYTF. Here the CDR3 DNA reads TGTGCCAGCAGCTCACGGGGGGGGCCCTATGGCTACACCTTC.

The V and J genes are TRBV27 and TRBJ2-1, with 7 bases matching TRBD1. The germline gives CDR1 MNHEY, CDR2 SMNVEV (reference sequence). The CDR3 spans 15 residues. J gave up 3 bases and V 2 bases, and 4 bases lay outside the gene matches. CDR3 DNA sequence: TGTGCCAGCAGTTTAAGGGGACAGATCTACAATGAGCAGTTCTTC. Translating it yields CASSLRGQIYNEQFF.

CDR3 protein: CASRQSGGYGYTF. The CDR3 DNA sequence: TGTGCCAGCCGTCAGTCAGGGGGCTATGGCTACACCTTC. J is TRBJ1-2 and V is TRBV9, with 7 bases aligning to TRBD1. Losses at the gene ends were 7 bases for V and 4 bases for J; bases not matched to a gene: 7. The CDR3 sequence is 13 residues long. Germline values: CDR1 SGDLS, CDR2 YYNGEE.

The CDR3 here is CASRAPRGGGGTEAFF. CDR3 DNA: TGTGCCAGCAGGGCCCCCCGCGGGGGCGGGGGAACTGAAGCTTTCTTT. The rearrangement links TRBV2 to TRBJ1-1, with a weak D call TRBD1 (6 bases). The ends were cut back, 6 bases at V and 5 bases at J, with 22 bases in the middle. Germline assignment: CDR1 SNHLY and CDR2 FYNNEI. The CDR3 runs to 16 residues.

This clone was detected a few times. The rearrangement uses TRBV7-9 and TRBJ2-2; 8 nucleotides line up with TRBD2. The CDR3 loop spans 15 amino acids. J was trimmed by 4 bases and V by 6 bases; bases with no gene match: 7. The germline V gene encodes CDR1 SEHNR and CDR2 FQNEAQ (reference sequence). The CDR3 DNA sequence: TGTGCCAGCAGACCGGGACTAGATATCACCGGGGAGCTGTTTTTT. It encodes CASRPGLDITGELFF.

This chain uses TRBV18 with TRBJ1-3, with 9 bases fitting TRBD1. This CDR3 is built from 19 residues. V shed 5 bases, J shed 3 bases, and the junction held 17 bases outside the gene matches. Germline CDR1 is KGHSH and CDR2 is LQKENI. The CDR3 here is CASSSTPFNTGGHGNTIYF. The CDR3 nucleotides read TGTGCCAGCTCATCCACCCCCTTCAATACAGGGGGCCATGGAAACACCATATATTTT.

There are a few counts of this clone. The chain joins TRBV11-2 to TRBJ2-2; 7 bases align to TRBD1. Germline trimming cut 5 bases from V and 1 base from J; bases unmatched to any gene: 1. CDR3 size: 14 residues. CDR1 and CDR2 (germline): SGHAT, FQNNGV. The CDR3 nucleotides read TGTGCCAGCAGCCACAGGGGGAACACCGGGGAGCTGTTTTTT. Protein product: CASSHRGNTGELFF.

CDR3 DNA: TGCGCCAGCAGCCAGATAGGGACAGGGAATGAAAAACTGTTTTTT. Translating gives CASSQIGTGNEKLFF. The J gene is TRBJ1-4, the V gene TRBV4-1; 9 bases fit TRBD1. Germline V gene sequence: CDR1 MGHRA, CDR2 YSYEKL. This CDR3 has 15 amino acids. After removal of 3 bases from V and 5 bases from J, the junction contained 4 bases not matched to a gene.

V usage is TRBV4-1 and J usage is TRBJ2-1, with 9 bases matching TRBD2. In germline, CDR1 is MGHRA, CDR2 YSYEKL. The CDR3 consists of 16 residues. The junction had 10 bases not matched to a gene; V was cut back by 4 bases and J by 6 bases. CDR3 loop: CASSRGGLAGPNEQFF. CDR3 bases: TGCGCCAGCAGCCGAGGCGGCCTAGCGGGGCCCAATGAGCAGTTCTTC.

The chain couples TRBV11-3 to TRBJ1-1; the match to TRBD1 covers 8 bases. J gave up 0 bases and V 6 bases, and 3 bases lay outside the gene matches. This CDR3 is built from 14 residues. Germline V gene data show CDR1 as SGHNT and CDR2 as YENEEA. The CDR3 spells CASSRQGLNTEAFF. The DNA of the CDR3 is TGTGCCAGCAGTAGACAGGGGTTGAACACTGAAGCTTTCTTT.

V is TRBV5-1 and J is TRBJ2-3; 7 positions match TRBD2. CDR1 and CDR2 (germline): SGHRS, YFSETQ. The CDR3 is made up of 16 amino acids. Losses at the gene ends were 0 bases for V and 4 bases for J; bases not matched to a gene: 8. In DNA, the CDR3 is TGCGCCAGCAGCTTGGAGGCGGGAGATGGGGCAGATACGCAGTATTTT. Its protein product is CASSLEAGDGADTQYF.

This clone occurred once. CDR3 sequence: CASSPKQGAGTEAFF. CDR3 nucleotides: TGCGCCAGCAGCCCAAAACAGGGGGCTGGCACTGAAGCTTTCTTT. The chain couples TRBV5-1 to TRBJ1-1; 9 bases map to TRBD1. Losses at the gene ends were 4 bases for V and 4 bases for J; bases not matched to a gene: 8. Germline assignment: CDR1 SGHRS and CDR2 YFSETQ. This CDR3 is built from 15 residues.

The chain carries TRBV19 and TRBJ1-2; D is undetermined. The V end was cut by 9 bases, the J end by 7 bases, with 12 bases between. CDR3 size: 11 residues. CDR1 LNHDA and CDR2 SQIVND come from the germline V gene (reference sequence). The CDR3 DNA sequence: TGTGCCAGCGAGACACGGTTTGGCTACACCTTC. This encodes CASETRFGYTF. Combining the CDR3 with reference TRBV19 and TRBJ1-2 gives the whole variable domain DGGITQSPKYLFRKEGQNVTLSCEQNLNHDAMYWYRQDPGQGLRLIYYSQIVNDFQKGDIAEGYSVSREKKESFPLTVTSAQKNPTAFYLCASETRFGYTFGSGTRLTVV.